A single sample is the source of the 25 T cell receptor beta chains below, sequenced in a study of beta chain features in type 1 diabetes. The sequenced template was cDNA made from the entire isolated RNA. Libraries were prepared by immunoSEQ multiplex PCR; TCRdb keeps only in-frame clonotypes and omits some of them. The table has some 410,000 clones, about 10% seen once; the top ten hold approximately 0.05%. The sequenced sample consisted of naive CD4+ T cells from blood. These receptors all come from a young woman in good health.

This rearrangement joins TRBV4-3 to TRBJ2-7, with TRBD2 matching over 7 bases. The CDR3 spans 15 residues. Germline loops: CDR1 LGHNA, CDR2 YSLEER. The junction had 4 bases not matched to a gene; V was cut back by 0 bases and J by 2 bases. CDR3 sequence: CASSQEASGTYEQYF. Written as DNA, the CDR3 is TGCGCCAGCAGCCAAGAGGCTAGCGGAACCTACGAGCAGTACTTC.

The rearrangement uses TRBV2 and TRBJ1-3, with D uncertain. The V gene lost 5 bases and the J gene lost 2 bases, with 7 bases spanning the gap. The CDR3 runs 13 residues. Germline values: CDR1 SNHLY, CDR2 FYNNEI. The CDR3 sequence is CASSQSPGNTIYF. The CDR3 nucleotides read TGTGCCAGCAGTCAAAGCCCTGGAAACACCATATATTTT.

This clone was counted only a few times. The rearrangement links TRBV4-3 to TRBJ2-2, with TRBD2 matching over 8 bases. Germline V gives CDR1 LGHNA, CDR2 YSLEER. The trim removed 8 bases at V and 5 bases at J, leaving 10 bases unmatched. CDR3 length: 15 amino acids. For the CDR3, the DNA is TGCGCCAGCCGTTTTGTGTCTAGCGGGACCGGGGAGCTGTTTTTT. Amino acids: CASRFVSSGTGELFF.

In this sample, this clone turned up a few times. V is TRBV7-9 and J is TRBJ2-7; TRBD2 aligns across 7 bases. The trim removed 0 bases at V and 1 base at J, leaving 12 bases unmatched. Germline assignment: CDR1 SEHNR and CDR2 FQNEAQ (reference sequence). This CDR3 region has 18 residues. CDR3: CASSLARKERGESYEQYV. The CDR3 DNA reads TGTGCCAGCAGCTTAGCGAGAAAAGAGCGGGGTGAGTCCTACGAGCAGTACGTC.

This clone was counted only a few times. This chain links TRBV29-1 with TRBJ2-2, with no clear D. CDR1 is SQVTM and CDR2 is ANQGSEA in the germline V gene. CDR3 size: 17 residues. V lost 2 bases and J 7 bases, leaving 23 bases between the germline ends. CDR3 amino acids: CSVEPGPGRASGGELFF. CDR3 DNA sequence: TGCAGCGTTGAACCGGGTCCCGGACGGGCTTCTGGCGGGGAGCTGTTTTTT.

The chain links TRBV6-6 to TRBJ2-1; weak D call: TRBD1 (5 bases). This CDR3 comprises 15 residues. Per germline, CDR1 MNHNY and CDR2 SVGAGI (reference sequence). Trimming removed 1 base at V and 2 bases at J, with 9 bases between. CDR3 amino acids: CASSYFTGTYNEQFF. CDR3 nucleotide sequence: TGTGCCAGCAGTTACTTCACAGGAACCTACAATGAGCAGTTCTTC.

This clone came up a few times. The rearrangement uses TRBV29-1 and TRBJ2-7, with D perhaps matching TRBD1 or TRBD2 (5 bases each). Trimming cost V 5 bases and J 1 base, with 12 bases left between them. This CDR3 is 13 amino acids long. CDR1 is SQVTM, CDR2 ANQGSEA, per germline. The CDR3 DNA sequence: TGCAGCGTTTACGGGACGGAGTCCTACGAGCAGTACGTC. Protein: CSVYGTESYEQYV.

The chain combines TRBV7-9 with TRBJ2-5; no definite D call. The CDR3 sequence is 15 residues long. Germline CDR1 is SEHNR and CDR2 is FQNEAQ (reference sequence). The V end was cut by 5 bases, the J end by 0 bases, with 13 bases between. The CDR3 bases are TGTGCCAGCAGCCCGAGAACAACGTACCAAGAGACCCAGTACTTC. Translated, it gives CASSPRTTYQETQYF.

The rearrangement joins TRBV15 to TRBJ2-3; D is ambiguous. This CDR3 has 17 residues. V was shortened by 0 bases and J by 0 bases, with 13 bases between the two germline ends. The germline CDR1 and CDR2 sequences are LNHNV and YYDKDF (reference sequence). The CDR3 DNA is TGTGCCACCAGCAGAGATAGCCTATCGACTAGCACAGATACGCAGTATTTT. It specifies CATSRDSLSTSTDTQYF.

CDR3 DNA sequence: TGTGCCATCCGGCTAAGGAGATACCTTTCTTCAGTATCCTACGAGCAGTACGTC. This gives the protein CAIRLRRYLSSVSYEQYV. The chain employs TRBV10-3 and TRBJ2-7; no clear D. V lost 8 bases and J 1 base, leaving 27 bases between the germline ends. Germline V gene sequence: CDR1 ENHRY, CDR2 SYGVKD. The CDR3 runs to 18 residues.

The chain recombines TRBV7-9 with TRBJ1-2, with TRBD1 matching over 7 bases. There are 15 residues in the CDR3. Germline-derived CDR1 and CDR2 are SEHNR and FQNEAQ (reference sequence). V lost 2 bases and J lost 4; bases outside the gene matches: 7. CDR3 in amino acids: CASSLTGQDLYGYTF. The CDR3 DNA sequence: TGTGCCAGCAGCTTAACTGGACAGGATCTCTATGGCTACACCTTC. The whole variable domain, filled in from reference TRBV7-9 and TRBJ1-2, reads DTGVSQNPRHKITKRGQNVTFRCDPISEHNRLYWYRQTLGQGPEFLTYFQNEAQLEKSRLLSDRFSAERPKGSFSTLEIQRTEQGDSAMYLCASSLTGQDLYGYTFGSGTRLTVV.

The rearrangement joins TRBV10-3 to TRBJ1-1; weak D call: TRBD1 (5 bases). The CDR3 consists of 16 residues. Germline V gives CDR1 ENHRY, CDR2 SYGVKD. Trimming took off 6 bases at V and 1 base at J, with 18 bases between the two ends. The CDR3 sequence: CAIRGDVGHSNTEAFF. CDR3 nucleotides: TGTGCCATCAGGGGAGACGTCGGACACTCGAACACTGAAGCTTTCTTT.

Comments on this clone: This sample also contains other DNA sequences that code for the same CDR3. The chain carries TRBV20-1 and TRBJ2-5; no definite D call. With 3 bases removed from V and 4 bases from J, the gap between germline ends came to 6 bases. Germline V gene lookup returns CDR1 DFQATT and CDR2 SNEGSKA (reference sequence). The CDR3 consists of 11 residues. The CDR3 DNA reads TGCAGTGCTAGGTTAAGAGAGACCCAGTACTTC. Translated, it gives CSARLRETQYF.

This clone has a count of ten or more. Additional DNA sequences in this sample encode the identical CDR3. The chain uses TRBV29-1 and TRBJ2-1, with D possibly matching TRBD2 (6 bases). From germline, CDR1 is SQVTM and CDR2 ANQGSEA. V lost 5 bases to trimming and J lost 7 bases, with 12 bases between them. The CDR3 is 12 amino acids. The CDR3 reads CSVRRDWNEQFF. CDR3 nucleotide sequence: TGCAGCGTTCGGCGGGACTGGAATGAGCAGTTCTTC.

V is TRBV27 and J is TRBJ1-4; D is undetermined. Germline V gene sequence: CDR1 MNHEY, CDR2 SMNVEV (reference sequence). The CDR3 length is 13 residues. V lost 2 bases and J 8 bases, leaving 9 bases between the germline ends. This CDR3 is CASSLSRREKLFF. In DNA, the CDR3 is TGTGCCAGCAGTTTAAGCCGGCGGGAAAAACTGTTTTTT.

For this clone: Other DNA sequences in this specimen translate into the identical CDR3. The chain joins TRBV25-1 to TRBJ1-4; D call uncertain. The CDR3 sequence is 12 residues long. The germline V gene encodes CDR1 MGHDK and CDR2 SYGVNS. V gave up 4 bases and J gave up 6 bases, with 6 bases separating them. CDR3 bases: TGTGCCAGCAGTGTCCGGGATGAAAAACTGTTTTTT. This gives the protein CASSVRDEKLFF.

This clone turned up a few times. This sequence joins TRBV5-1 and TRBJ2-7; 10 positions agree with TRBD2. The trim removed 0 bases at V and 2 bases at J, leaving 2 bases unmatched. The CDR3 totals 15 residues. The germline gives CDR1 SGHRS, CDR2 YFSETQ. Here the CDR3 DNA reads TGCGCCAGCAGCTTGGCTAGCGGGAGCGCCTACGAGCAGTACTTC. Translated: CASSLASGSAYEQYF.

This clone came up a few times. The chain has TRBV25-1 and TRBJ2-7, with D perhaps assigned TRBD1 or TRBD2 (5 bases each). Germline loops: CDR1 MGHDK, CDR2 SYGVNS. V gave up 8 bases and J gave up 3 bases, with 8 bases separating them. This CDR3 has 11 residues. CDR3 region: CASRGYYEQYF. CDR3 DNA: TGTGCCAGCCGGGGCTACTACGAGCAGTACTTC.

The chain carries TRBV5-1 and TRBJ2-6; 7 bases map to TRBD1. CDR3 size: 17 residues. The J segment lost 0 bases and the V segment lost 2 bases, leaving 5 bases of the junction unmatched. Germline values: CDR1 SGHRS, CDR2 YFSETQ. CDR3 sequence reads: CASSFGDRSSGANVLTF. DNA of the CDR3: TGCGCCAGCAGCTTTGGGGACAGAAGCTCTGGGGCCAACGTCCTGACTTTC. Full variable domain (remainder filled in from reference TRBV5-1 and TRBJ2-6): KAGVTQTPRYLIKTRGQQVTLSCSPISGHRSVSWYQQTPGQGLQFLFEYFSETQRNKGNFPGRFSGRQFSNSRSEMNVSTLELGDSALYLCASSFGDRSSGANVLTFGAGSRLTVL.

The sample holds many counts of this clone. The CDR3 protein is CAISLGANVLTF. CDR3 nucleotides: TGTGCCATCAGCTTAGGGGCCAACGTCCTGACTTTC. The V call is TRBV10-3, the J call TRBJ2-6; no definite D call. Germline V gives CDR1 ENHRY, CDR2 SYGVKD. The CDR3 extends over 12 amino acids. V was clipped by 6 bases and J by 4 bases, with 4 bases between them.

This clone was recorded a few times. The chain carries TRBV6-6 and TRBJ2-5, with 8 bases identical to TRBD1. CDR1 MNHNY and CDR2 SVGAGI come from the germline V gene (reference sequence). Losses at the gene ends were 3 bases for V and 5 bases for J; bases not matched to a gene: 8. The CDR3 consists of 15 residues. The CDR3 region has the DNA TGTGCCAGCAGTTATAGCCAGGGGGCTGGGGAGACCCAGTACTTC. Protein: CASSYSQGAGETQYF.

This clone was observed a handful of times. The gene calls are TRBV27 and TRBJ2-7; 14 bases align to TRBD2. The CDR3 spans 16 residues. The junction had 7 bases not matched to a gene; V was cut back by 6 bases and J by 3 bases. The V gene's germline CDR1 is MNHEY and CDR2 SMNVEV (reference sequence). The CDR3 DNA sequence: TGTGCCAGCAGAAAGGGACTAGCGGGGGCAGACTACGAGCAGTACTTC. This codes for CASRKGLAGADYEQYF.

The chain carries TRBV27 and TRBJ2-5; 12 nucleotides agree with TRBD2. J gave up 1 base and V 3 bases, and 6 bases lay outside the gene matches. CDR1 and CDR2 (germline): MNHEY, SMNVEV (reference sequence). The CDR3 is made up of 17 amino acids. The CDR3 here is CASSFLTSGGRQETQYF. The CDR3 DNA reads TGTGCCAGCAGTTTCCTCACTAGCGGGGGGCGCCAAGAGACCCAGTACTTC.

J is TRBJ1-2 and V is TRBV30; possibly TRBD1 for D (5 bases). CDR1 is GTSNPN, CDR2 SVGIG, per germline (reference sequence). Trimming took off 0 bases at V and 2 bases at J, with 13 bases between the two ends. The CDR3 sequence is 15 residues long. CDR3: CAWSVRGSKNYGYTF. Here the CDR3 DNA reads TGTGCCTGGAGTGTACGGGGCAGTAAGAACTATGGCTACACCTTC.

About this clone itself: A much more abundant neighbour one base away suggests this may be a read error. V usage is TRBV11-3 and J usage is TRBJ2-1; D not certain. With 4 bases removed from V and 3 bases from J, the gap between germline ends came to 1 base. The CDR3 is made up of 11 amino acids. In germline, CDR1 is SGHNT, CDR2 YENEEA. The CDR3 sequence is CASSYYNEQFF. The CDR3 coding sequence is TGTGCCAGCAGCTACTACAATGAGCAGTTCTTC.